This T cell receptor (beta chain) was observed in a study of cytomegalovirus exposure and HLA in healthy donors. Overall study: HLA-typed donors were the source of approximately 80 million unique TCRs held in an early data release. Study results and limitations: A later analysis found that most CMV-associated TCR beta chains appeared HLA-restricted. Based on reports, TCR beta sequences accurately predicted HLA-A and HLA-B alleles for most subjects.

With respect to this clone: Its target is not known. In this CDR3 the conserved last residue, phenylalanine or tryptophan, is missing, so a read error is likely. It is unclear where the CDR3 begins or ends on the DNA, so no DNA is shown, and the CDR3 is as TCRdb lists it.

PCR involved 60 Vbeta and 13 Jbeta primers. The repertoire was sequenced with immunoSEQ multiplex PCR; TCRdb's copy has only in-frame clones and lacks some. The data show more than 130,000 clones, 60% to 85% seen once. Each donor was nominally healthy when sampled (though unrecorded immune exposures were likely). The CDR3 spans 13 amino acids, including both terminal residues. Germline loops: CDR1 SGHTS, CDR2 YDEGEE. J is TRBJ2-7 and V is TRBV5-8; the table calls TRBD2, which could not be checked here. The sequenced material came from PBMCs. The receptor was isolated from a man aged 18 to 30 in good health and CMV-seronegative. CDR3 sequence reads: CASSSGGRDITLP.